These 25 T cell receptor beta chains came from one sample sequenced in a study of T cells in Graves' hyperthyroidism and ophthalmopathy. Researchers took RNA transcripts and amplified the TCR beta CDR3 regions from them. The study used the HTBI primer set for a first-round RT-PCR of the TCR CDR3. TCRdb re-called the multiplex PCR reads through MiXCR, storing one row per CDR3 protein. The sample includes some 600,000 distinct CDR3 sequences, about 45% of them seen just once. Sequencing used peripheral blood or thyroid tissue (not recorded which). The receptors here all came from a woman aged 18-30 years with Graves' hyperthyroidism.

CDR3 in amino acids: CASSYGSLNYGYTF. Here the CDR3 DNA reads TGTGCCAGCAGTTACGGCAGCCTTAACTATGGCTACACCTTC. The chain joins TRBV2 to TRBJ1-2; D gene ambiguous. This CDR3 is 14 amino acids long. V lost 5 bases and J lost 1, with 11 bases in between. Germline V CDR1 and CDR2: SNHLY, FYNNEI. The full variable domain, with the rest looked up from reference TRBV2 and TRBJ1-2, is EPEVTQTPSHQVTQMGQEVILRCVPISNHLYFYWYRQILGQKVEFLVSFYNNEISEKSEIFDDQFSVERPDGSNFTLKIRSTKLEDSAMYFCASSYGSLNYGYTFGSGTRLTVV.

This clonotype was counted many times. V is TRBV10-3 and J is TRBJ2-7; possible D gene TRBD1, 7 bases. Germline V lookup: CDR1 ENHRY, CDR2 SYGVKD. V lost 3 bases and J 1 base, leaving 13 bases between the germline ends. There are 15 residues in the CDR3. The CDR3 DNA reads TGTGCCATCAGTGACGACAGGGAGGCTTCCTACGAGCAGTACTTC. It codes for CAISDDREASYEQYF.

At least ten counts were recorded for this clonotype. The chain recombines TRBV9 with TRBJ1-2; a possible D gene is TRBD1 (5 bases). The CDR3 sequence is 12 residues long. The V and J ends lost 3 bases and 6 bases respectively, with 9 bases between them. Germline CDR1 is SGDLS and CDR2 is YYNGEE. The CDR3 nucleotides read TGTGCCAGCAGCGCGACAGTTGATGGCTACACCTTC. It specifies CASSATVDGYTF. Complete variable domain (other parts from reference TRBV9 and TRBJ1-2): DSGVTQTPKHLITATGQRVTLRCSPRSGDLSVYWYQQSLDQGLQFLIQYYNGEERAKGNILERFSAQQFPDLHSELNLSSLELGDSALYFCASSATVDGYTFGSGTRLTVV.

This chain uses TRBV7-9 with TRBJ1-6; a possible D gene is TRBD1 (6 bases). This CDR3 has 17 residues. The V gene lost 3 bases and the J gene lost 0 bases, with 12 bases spanning the gap. CDR1 and CDR2 (germline): SEHNR, FQNEAQ (reference sequence). The CDR3 nucleotides are TGTGCCAGCAGCTTGGGGGGACATAACTCCTATAATTCACCCCTCCACTTT. It encodes CASSLGGHNSYNSPLHF.

This clonotype was seen a few times. The chain joins TRBV2 to TRBJ1-2; the D is unclear. The germline V and J ends were trimmed by 11 bases and 10 bases, with 11 bases remaining between them. Germline CDR1 reads SNHLY; CDR2 reads FYNNEI. The CDR3 runs to 9 residues. CDR3 nucleotide sequence: TGTGCCTACTGGGATGTCTACACCTTC. Translating gives CAYWDVYTF.

This sequence joins TRBV6-6 and TRBJ2-5; D remains unclear. The CDR3 totals 16 residues. The germline V gene has CDR1 MNHNY and CDR2 SVGAGI (reference sequence). The V end was cut by 4 bases, the J end by 2 bases, with 17 bases between. CDR3 sequence (DNA): TGTGCCAGCAGTTCCCCCGGTAAGGGCCTACAAGAGACCCAGTACTTC. Translation gives CASSSPGKGLQETQYF.

Notes on this clonotype: A read error may account for a junction end that differs from germline. The chain has TRBV7-2 and TRBJ1-1, with D hard to call. This CDR3 has 15 amino acids. Germline values: CDR1 SGHTA, CDR2 FQGNSA. CDR3 DNA: TGTGCCAGCAGCCCACTCCGGGGAACGAACACTGCAGCTTTCTTT. Amino acids: CASSPLRGTNTAAFF.

Ten or more counts support this clonotype. This sequence joins TRBV5-1 and TRBJ1-2; no reliable D call. The CDR3 has 12 amino acids. The V end was cut by 4 bases, the J end by 4 bases, with 8 bases between. From germline, CDR1 is SGHRS and CDR2 YFSETQ. The CDR3 sequence is CASSPEGYGYTF. As DNA, the CDR3 is TGCGCCAGCAGCCCGGAGGGCTATGGCTACACCTTC.

This clonotype was seen only a few times. The chain employs TRBV7-8 and TRBJ2-7; the D gene is possibly TRBD1 (6 bases). The CDR3 spans 14 residues. Trimming stripped 8 bases from V and 2 bases from J, with 16 bases between. CDR1 and CDR2 from the germline V gene are SGHVS and FQNEAQ. The CDR3 DNA sequence: TGTGCCAGCGGAGCCGGGACATCCGCCTACGAGCAGTACTTC. Protein product: CASGAGTSAYEQYF.

The chain is built from TRBV25-1 and TRBJ1-1; possibly TRBD1 for D (5 bases). The CDR3 spans 13 residues. V was trimmed by 6 bases and J by 1 base, leaving 9 bases between them. CDR1 is MGHDK, CDR2 SYGVNS, per germline. CDR3 in amino acids: CASRPDRNTEAFF. CDR3 nucleotides: TGTGCCAGCAGACCCGACAGGAACACTGAAGCTTTCTTT.

At least ten counts were recorded for this clonotype. The chain links TRBV29-1 to TRBJ2-5; 7 nucleotides agree with TRBD1. CDR3 length equals 14 residues. Trimming removed 7 bases from V and 1 base from J; junction bases left unmatched: 9. Germline V gene lookup returns CDR1 SQVTM and CDR2 ANQGSEA. In DNA form, the CDR3 reads TGCAGCGCCCGGCGACAGGGATTCCAAGAGACCCAGTACTTC. This sequence encodes CSARRQGFQETQYF.

This rearrangement joins TRBV19 to TRBJ1-1; no firm D call. CDR1 is LNHDA, CDR2 SQIVND, per germline (reference sequence). CDR3 size: 13 residues. Trimming left V 7 bases short and J 0 bases short, with 9 bases between. CDR3 loop: CASNIRMNTEAFF. The DNA of the CDR3 is TGTGCCAGTAATATCAGGATGAACACTGAAGCTTTCTTT.

The J gene is TRBJ1-1, the V gene TRBV19, with D uncertain. Germline V gene sequence: CDR1 LNHDA, CDR2 SQIVND (reference sequence). The CDR3 sequence is 11 residues long. V was shortened by 11 bases and J by 1 base, with 8 bases between the two germline ends. CDR3 coding DNA: TGTGCCTGGAGTCCGAACACTGAAGCTTTCTTT. This encodes CAWSPNTEAFF.

The J gene is TRBJ1-6, the V gene TRBV25-1, with D tentatively TRBD1 (5 bases). The CDR3 length is 13 residues. V lost 4 bases and J 10 bases, leaving 11 bases between the germline ends. Germline CDR1 and CDR2: MGHDK and SYGVNS. CDR3 protein: CASSVGARSPLHF. The CDR3 DNA is TGTGCCAGCAGTGTTGGGGCCCGGTCACCCCTCCACTTT.

This clonotype was seen many times. V gene TRBV10-3 combines with J gene TRBJ2-7, with 7 nucleotides matching TRBD1. V trimming: 3 bases; J trimming: 2 bases; junction bases outside the gene matches: 7. Looked up from germline, CDR1 is ENHRY and CDR2 is SYGVKD. This CDR3 comprises 15 residues. The CDR3 coding sequence is TGTGCCATCAGTGAACCCGGGACAGCGACCTACGAGCAGTACTTC. Translating it yields CAISEPGTATYEQYF.

This clonotype has a handful of counts. V gene TRBV25-1 combines with J gene TRBJ1-3; D possibly corresponds to TRBD1 (6 bases). From germline, CDR1 is MGHDK and CDR2 SYGVNS. The V end was cut by 5 bases, the J end by 0 bases, with 17 bases between. This CDR3 is 17 amino acids long. Here the CDR3 reads CASSTSGAPLSGNTIYF. In DNA, the CDR3 is TGTGCCAGCAGTACGTCAGGGGCCCCCCTCTCTGGAAACACCATATATTTT. The full variable domain, in which reference TRBV25-1 and TRBJ1-3 provide the parts outside the CDR3, is EADIYQTPRYLVIGTGKKITLECSQTMGHDKMYWYQQDPGMELHLIHYSYGVNSTEKGDLSSESTVSRIRTEHFPLTLESARPSHTSQYLCASSTSGAPLSGNTIYFGEGSWLTVV.

Only a few counts were recorded for this clonotype. This chain uses TRBV20-1 with TRBJ1-1; no clear D. Germline CDR1 DFQATT, CDR2 SNEGSKA (reference sequence). The CDR3 length is 11 residues. V was shortened by 6 bases and J by 10 bases, with 15 bases between the two germline ends. In DNA, the CDR3 is TGCAGTGCCGCCGGGGAGGCCGTAGCTTTCTTT. It is translated as CSAAGEAVAFF.

This clonotype appeared a few times. V usage is TRBV6-1 and J usage is TRBJ1-2; a possible D gene is TRBD1 (5 bases). The CDR3 is 15 residues long. Per the germline V gene, CDR1 is MNHNS and CDR2 is SASEGT. With 7 bases removed from V and 4 bases from J, the gap between germline ends came to 19 bases. The CDR3 region has the DNA TGTGCCAGCAAACGGGGATTGACAGCCAGCTATGGCTACACCTTC. Translated: CASKRGLTASYGYTF.

This sequence joins TRBV11-1 and TRBJ2-7; tentatively, D is TRBD1 (6 bases). The CDR3 totals 15 residues. Looked up from germline, CDR1 is SGHAT and CDR2 is FQDESV (reference sequence). Trimming shortened V by 0 bases and J by 4 bases, and 13 bases separated the two germline ends. DNA of the CDR3: TGTGCCAGCAGCTTAGCCAGGGGAGCCCAGTACGAGCAGTACTTC. This encodes CASSLARGAQYEQYF.

The chain employs TRBV24-1 and TRBJ1-2, with TRBD1 matching 8 bases. Trimming at V came to 9 bases and at J to 5 bases, leaving 4 bases not matched to a gene. Germline V lookup: CDR1 KGHDR, CDR2 SFDVKD. The CDR3 contains 12 residues. Written as DNA, the CDR3 is TGTGCCACCCAAGGACAGGGTTATGGCTACACCTTC. The encoded protein is CATQGQGYGYTF.

This sequence joins TRBV7-9 and TRBJ1-1; D is unclear. The CDR3 totals 15 residues. V shed 1 base and J shed 1 base, with 10 bases lying between them. In germline, CDR1 is SEHNR, CDR2 FQNEAQ (reference sequence). The DNA for the CDR3 is TGTGCCAGCAGCTTAGTGGTAGGAACGAACACTGAAGCTTTCTTT. Translating gives CASSLVVGTNTEAFF.

This clonotype was detected a few times. The gene calls are TRBV20-1 and TRBJ1-5; no reliable D call. Germline CDR1 and CDR2: DFQATT and SNEGSKA (reference sequence). Trimming cost V 5 bases and J 1 base, with 9 bases left between them. The CDR3 extends over 13 amino acids. CDR3 sequence (DNA): TGCAGTGCTGAAACGGACAGCAATCAGCCCCAGCATTTT. This codes for CSAETDSNQPQHF.

A few counts support this clonotype. CDR3 amino acids: CASSQDWGQEQYF. Written as DNA, the CDR3 is TGCGCCAGCAGCCAAGATTGGGGACAGGAGCAGTACTTC. The chain is built from TRBV4-1 and TRBJ2-7; 7 nucleotides line up with TRBD1. J lost 7 bases, V lost 0 bases, and 3 bases had no gene match. Per the germline V gene, CDR1 is MGHRA and CDR2 is YSYEKL. This CDR3 has 13 residues.

This clonotype has a count of ten or more. The genes are TRBV7-2 and TRBJ1-2, with D unresolved. Germline V gene sequence: CDR1 SGHTA, CDR2 FQGNSA. This CDR3 is 14 amino acids long. V was shortened by 0 bases and J by 8 bases, with 13 bases between the two germline ends. CDR3 protein: CASSLAHAGFGYTF. The CDR3, as DNA: TGTGCCAGCAGCTTAGCCCACGCGGGGTTCGGCTACACCTTC.

The chain carries TRBV29-1 and TRBJ1-2; unclear D gene. This CDR3 has 8 residues. Trimming left V 4 bases short and J 12 bases short, with 6 bases between. Germline loops: CDR1 SQVTM, CDR2 ANQGSEA. The CDR3 DNA reads as TGCAGCGTTGGGAAAAACACCTTC. This sequence encodes CSVGKNTF.